This T cell receptor beta chain was recorded in a study of cytomegalovirus exposure and HLA in healthy donors. The junction had 3 bases not matched to a gene; V was cut back by 2 bases and J by 1 base. This CDR3 has 15 residues. Germline-derived CDR1 and CDR2 are MDHEN and SYDVKM. Measured with immunoSEQ multiplex PCR; TCRdb has only the in-frame clones, and not every one. The sample shows fewer than 80,000 clones, roughly 95% of them seen only once. The donors belonged to the roughly 110-subject validation cohort, separate from the roughly 700-subject first cohort. This chain connects TRBV28 to TRBJ2-3; 7 bases line up with TRBD1. The sequenced material came from PBMCs. This receptor was obtained from a woman under 30 in good health and CMV-seropositive. Here the CDR3 reads CASSLQQGRTDTQYF. The DNA of the CDR3 is TGTGCCAGCAGTTTACAACAGGGGCGCACAGATACGCAGTATTTT.